This T cell receptor (beta chain) was identified during a study of T cells in Graves' hyperthyroidism and ophthalmopathy. Amplification of TCR beta CDR3 regions used RNA as the template. A set of HTBI primers served as the primers for a first-round RT-PCR of the TCR CDR3. MiXCR, applied by TCRdb to the multiplex PCR reads, yields one record per CDR3 protein. In the table there are some 800,000 distinct CDR3 sequences, over 35% of which are singletons. This clonotype has a handful of counts. The specimen sequenced was blood. The clonotype comes from a man between 18 and 35 years old with Graves' hyperthyroidism.

The CDR3 sequence is CAKSGTQETQYF. CDR3 nucleotides: TGTGCTAAAAGCGGGACCCAAGAGACCCAGTACTTC. The chain is built from TRBV12-5 and TRBJ2-5, with TRBD2 matching over 7 bases. The CDR3 spans 12 residues. V lost 10 bases, J lost 1 base, and 3 bases stayed unmatched. Per germline, CDR1 LGHNT and CDR2 FRNRAP.